This T cell receptor (beta chain) was profiled in a study of blood T cells in healthy people across ages. Study-wide results and limits: Without sorted subsets, naive and antigen-experienced compartments could not be conclusively compared. TCR beta diversity tracked closely with naive T cell percentage. Donors of long life had a larger count of naive CD4+ cells and greater diversity than aged donors.

Alongside a J-beta primer mix, a sample-barcoded 5' primer served in a second PCR lasting 7 to 11 cycles. One entry per CDR3 protein, called by TCRdb with MiXCR from the 5' RACE reads. This table has under 2 million distinct CDR3 sequences, about 32% appearing once. CDR3 size: 15 residues. Per the germline V gene, CDR1 is MDHEN and CDR2 is SYDVKM. Trimming stripped 6 bases from V and 8 bases from J, with 17 bases between. This clonotype was found a few times. Its antigen is not known. The clonotype comes from a woman in her twenties or thirties in good health. Sequencing used blood. V gene TRBV28 combines with J gene TRBJ1-6; D is possibly TRBD1 (6 bases). The CDR3 is CASRGDILGDSPLHF. Written as DNA, the CDR3 is TGTGCCAGCAGAGGGGACATTTTGGGGGATTCACCCCTCCACTTT.